The 13 T cell receptor beta chains below all came from one sample that was sequenced in a study of cytomegalovirus exposure and HLA in healthy donors. The PCR employed 60 Vbeta primers together with 13 Jbeta primers. Libraries were prepared by immunoSEQ multiplex PCR; TCRdb keeps only in-frame clonotypes and omits some of them. The repertoire holds some 100,000 clones, with roughly 82% as singletons. The material sequenced was PBMCs. The receptors derive from a woman aged 18-29 years in good health and CMV-seronegative.

This clone appeared a few times. The chain couples TRBV2 to TRBJ1-4; D possibly corresponds to TRBD1 (5 bases). The CDR3 is 14 amino acids. Trimming removed 1 base from V and 5 bases from J, with 8 bases in between. Germline CDR1 SNHLY, CDR2 FYNNEI. In nucleotides, the CDR3 is TGTGCCAGCAGTGAAGTAAGGGGAAATGAAAAACTGTTTTTT. Amino acid sequence: CASSEVRGNEKLFF.

The rearrangement links TRBV6-6 to TRBJ2-1; no firm D call. Germline V lookup: CDR1 MNHNY, CDR2 SVGAGI (reference sequence). The CDR3 consists of 13 residues. V was cut by 2 bases and J by 5 bases, with 7 bases left in between. The CDR3 loop is CASSYLLDNEQFF. The CDR3 region has the DNA TGTGCCAGCAGTTACCTCCTTGACAATGAGCAGTTCTTC.

The gene calls are TRBV9 and TRBJ1-3, with 8 bases fitting TRBD1. After removal of 3 bases from V and 3 bases from J, the junction contained 8 bases not matched to a gene. Germline CDR1 and CDR2: SGDLS and YYNGEE. The CDR3 totals 16 residues. CDR3 sequence: CASSEYDRGFGNTIYF. CDR3 coding DNA: TGTGCCAGCAGCGAATACGACAGGGGTTTTGGAAACACCATATATTTT.

The V call is TRBV30, the J call TRBJ2-7; 7 bases are a match to TRBD1. Germline loops: CDR1 GTSNPN, CDR2 SVGIG (reference sequence). The CDR3 length is 17 residues. J gave up 1 base and V 5 bases, and 17 bases lay outside the gene matches. The chain's CDR3 is CAWATFTPGQWSYEQYF. CDR3 nucleotides: TGTGCCTGGGCAACTTTTACCCCGGGACAGTGGTCCTACGAGCAGTACTTC. The full variable domain, completed using reference TRBV30 and TRBJ2-7, is SQTIHQWPATLVQPVGSPLSLECTVEGTSNPNLYWYRQAAGRGLQLLFYSVGIGQISSEVPQNLSASRPQDRQFILSSKKLLLSDSGFYLCAWATFTPGQWSYEQYFGPGTRLTVT.

The CDR3 DNA is TGCGCCAGCAGCTTGGTAGGGGTGAACACCGGGGAGCTGTTTTTT. Residues: CASSLVGVNTGELFF. This sequence joins TRBV5-1 and TRBJ2-2; a weak D match, TRBD1 (5 bases). The CDR3 spans 15 residues. From germline, CDR1 is SGHRS and CDR2 YFSETQ. Trimming took off 0 bases at V and 1 base at J, with 7 bases between the two ends.

CDR3 bases: TGTGCCAGCAGCTTGGGGGCCGGGACAGATACGCAGTATTTT. Amino acids: CASSLGAGTDTQYF. The V gene is TRBV7-9, the J gene TRBJ2-3, with D possibly matching TRBD1 (6 bases). The CDR3 has 14 amino acids. CDR1 SEHNR and CDR2 FQNEAQ come from the germline V gene (reference sequence). Trimming stripped 3 bases from V and 3 bases from J, with 10 bases between.

The chain recombines TRBV4-1 with TRBJ2-7, with D possibly matching TRBD2 (6 bases). The CDR3 runs to 16 residues. Germline V gene sequence: CDR1 MGHRA, CDR2 YSYEKL. The germline V and J ends were trimmed by 0 bases and 6 bases, with 18 bases remaining between them. This chain's CDR3 is CASSQEGGTRRSEQYF. CDR3 nucleotide sequence: TGCGCCAGCAGCCAAGAGGGCGGGACCCGGAGGAGCGAGCAGTACTTC.

This clone was recorded a few times. The CDR3 region has the DNA TGCGCCAGCAGCCAAGAAGTCCAGGGTTGCCCCTACGAGCAGTACTTC. This encodes CASSQEVQGCPYEQYF. This chain connects TRBV4-3 to TRBJ2-7; maybe TRBD1 (5 bases). CDR1 and CDR2 from the germline V gene are LGHNA and YSLEER. CDR3 length: 16 residues. V was clipped by 0 bases and J by 2 bases, with 14 bases between them.

The V gene is TRBV29-1, the J gene TRBJ1-3; D uncertain. V lost 5 bases, J lost 4 bases, and 18 bases lay in between. Germline values: CDR1 SQVTM, CDR2 ANQGSEA. This CDR3 spans 15 amino acids. CDR3 amino acids: CSVQLALAGGNTIYF. CDR3 sequence (DNA): TGCAGCGTTCAGTTAGCTCTTGCCGGGGGAAACACCATATATTTT.

This clone occurred a few times. The chain joins TRBV30 to TRBJ2-2; tentatively, D is TRBD1 (5 bases). Per the germline V gene, CDR1 is GTSNPN and CDR2 is SVGIG (reference sequence). V lost 0 bases, J lost 7 bases, and 9 bases lay in between. The CDR3 totals 13 residues. The CDR3 here is CAWSVSRDGELFF. The CDR3 bases are TGTGCCTGGAGTGTTTCCAGGGACGGGGAGCTGTTTTTT.

The V call is TRBV6-1, the J call TRBJ2-7; 8 nucleotides line up with TRBD2. V lost 2 bases to trimming and J lost 2 bases; unmatched junction nucleotides: 5. Per the germline V gene, CDR1 is MNHNS and CDR2 is SASEGT. CDR3 length: 15 amino acids. The CDR3 bases are TGTGCCAGCAGTGAACTCTCGGGGGGGACCTACGAGCAGTACTTC. It yields the protein CASSELSGGTYEQYF.

To note about this clone: The same CDR3 can be traced to other DNA sequences in this sample. This chain links TRBV2 with TRBJ2-7, with D tentatively TRBD2 (5 bases). The germline V and J ends were trimmed by 7 bases and 3 bases, with 13 bases remaining between them. The CDR3 has 13 amino acids. CDR1 is SNHLY and CDR2 is FYNNEI in the germline V gene. Here the CDR3 DNA reads TGTGCCAGCATTGGACTGGACTTCTACGAGCAGTACTTC. Protein product: CASIGLDFYEQYF.

J is TRBJ2-1 and V is TRBV2, with 13 bases matching TRBD2. The CDR3 is 14 residues long. After removal of 6 bases from V and 5 bases from J, the junction contained 1 base not matched to a gene. Germline V gene lookup returns CDR1 SNHLY and CDR2 FYNNEI. In DNA, the CDR3 is TGTGCCAGCAGCGGACTAGCGGGAGACAATGAGCAGTTCTTC. Protein product: CASSGLAGDNEQFF.